This TCR beta chain came from a study of shared clonotypes between healthy human individuals. The CDR3 is 16 amino acids. Trimming left V 2 bases short and J 0 bases short, with 8 bases between. The germline CDR1 and CDR2 sequences are MNHNS and SASEGT. On ten immunoSEQ deep assay plates, unsorted PBMC DNA was sequenced. Sequencing used immunoSEQ multiplex PCR; TCRdb keeps in-frame clones, though not all of them. This sample has about 460,000 clones; 70% to 80% occur once, and the top ten carry more than 10%. Input material: PBMCs. This clonotype was sampled from a middle-aged woman in good health. Some clones in this sample may be carry-over from other donors' samples. The genes are TRBV6-1 and TRBJ2-6; D is ambiguous. The CDR3 loop is CASSEIGFSGANVLTF. CDR3 bases: TGTGCCAGCAGTGAAATTGGGTTCTCTGGGGCCAACGTCCTGACTTTC.